What follows are 21 T cell receptor beta chains derived from one specimen sequenced in a study of blood T cell repertoires in COVID-19. The repertoire was sequenced with immunoSEQ multiplex PCR; TCRdb's copy has only in-frame clones and lacks some. The sample carries 150,000 to 200,000 clones, less than 85% recorded once. Material: peripheral blood. The receptor source for this set is a woman aged 40 to 50 with COVID-19, enrolled during active disease.

The chain joins TRBV7-9 to TRBJ2-1, with 7 bases aligning to TRBD2. The germline V gene encodes CDR1 SEHNR and CDR2 FQNEAQ (reference sequence). Trimming at V came to 6 bases and at J to 7 bases, leaving 3 bases not matched to a gene. This CDR3 has 12 residues. CDR3 loop: CASRTGGNEQFF. The CDR3, as DNA: TGTGCCAGCAGAACGGGAGGAAATGAGCAGTTCTTC.

The chain joins TRBV4-1 to TRBJ2-6, with D maybe TRBD2 (5 bases). Trimming cost V 0 bases and J 0 bases, with 12 bases left between them. In germline, CDR1 is MGHRA, CDR2 YSYEKL. This CDR3 contains 18 residues. CDR3 region: CASSQDIAHSSGANVLTF. The CDR3 DNA follows: TGCGCCAGCAGCCAAGATATAGCGCACAGCTCTGGGGCCAACGTCCTGACTTTC.

V usage is TRBV2 and J usage is TRBJ1-2; no firm D call. Per germline, CDR1 SNHLY and CDR2 FYNNEI. The CDR3 is 15 amino acids. V lost 0 bases, J lost 8 bases, and 16 bases lay in between. CDR3 coding DNA: TGTGCCAGCAGTGAAGCGGGCAGTACGGTGCTCGGCTACACCTTC. Its protein is CASSEAGSTVLGYTF. Variable domain in full (rest from reference TRBV2 and TRBJ1-2): EPEVTQTPSHQVTQMGQEVILRCVPISNHLYFYWYRQILGQKVEFLVSFYNNEISEKSEIFDDQFSVERPDGSNFTLKIRSTKLEDSAMYFCASSEAGSTVLGYTFGSGTRLTVV.

CDR3 amino acids: CASSNTPGGGQFF. The CDR3 DNA reads as TGTGCCAGCAGTAACACGCCCGGCGGGGGGCAGTTCTTC. The J gene is TRBJ2-1, the V gene TRBV12-3 or TRBV12-4, with 7 nucleotides matching TRBD2. After removal of 5 bases from V and 12 bases from J, the junction contained 10 bases not matched to a gene. There are 13 residues in the CDR3.

This chain joins TRBV29-1 and TRBJ2-1; D perhaps matches TRBD1 (6 bases). Trimming removed 5 bases from V and 3 bases from J, with 17 bases in between. The germline gives CDR1 SQVTM, CDR2 ANQGSEA. The CDR3 contains 15 residues. CDR3 sequence: CSVLLPGVVYNEQFF. In nucleotides, the CDR3 is TGCAGCGTTCTTCTCCCAGGGGTGGTCTACAATGAGCAGTTCTTC.

V gene TRBV19 combines with J gene TRBJ2-1; no reliable D call. Germline V lookup: CDR1 LNHDA, CDR2 SQIVND (reference sequence). The CDR3 has 14 residues. Trimming pared 5 bases from V and 0 bases from J, leaving 8 bases between. The CDR3 loop is CASSPAYSYNEQFF. CDR3 DNA: TGTGCCAGTAGTCCAGCGTACTCCTACAATGAGCAGTTCTTC.

V usage is TRBV4-1 and J usage is TRBJ2-5, with D maybe TRBD1 (5 bases). Germline V CDR1 and CDR2: MGHRA, YSYEKL. CDR3 length: 15 amino acids. V was clipped by 3 bases and J by 4 bases, with 15 bases between them. Here the CDR3 DNA reads TGCGCCAGCAGCCATTCGGTCGGGCAGGGAGAGACCCAGTACTTC. Translated, it gives CASSHSVGQGETQYF.

The chain employs TRBV18 and TRBJ2-1; possible D gene TRBD2, 5 bases. The V end lost 6 bases, the J end lost 10 bases, and 19 bases lay between the germline ends. CDR1 and CDR2 from the germline V gene are KGHSH and LQKENI. The CDR3 spans 14 residues. CDR3 sequence: CASSPRSTRGEQFF. CDR3 DNA: TGTGCCAGCTCCCCCCGGTCCACCCGGGGAGAGCAGTTCTTC. Complete variable domain (other parts from reference TRBV18 and TRBJ2-1): NAGVMQNPRHLVRRRGQEARLRCSPMKGHSHVYWYRQLPEEGLKFMVYLQKENIIDESGMPKERFSAEFPKEGPSILRIQQVVRGDSAAYFCASSPRSTRGEQFFGPGTRLTVL.

The chain joins TRBV5-6 to TRBJ2-4; TRBD1 matches at 9 bases. The CDR3 totals 14 residues. Trimming took 0 bases from V and 9 from J; bases not matched to a gene: 4. Germline lookup yields CDR1 SGHDT and CDR2 YYEEEE. The CDR3 sequence: CASSLDRGQGIQYF. The CDR3 bases are TGTGCCAGCAGCTTGGACAGGGGGCAGGGCATTCAGTACTTC.

The CDR3 DNA follows: TGTGCCAGCAGCTTAGGTCCGGGGACTGGAAACACCATATATTTT. This sequence encodes CASSLGPGTGNTIYF. The rearrangement uses TRBV7-8 and TRBJ1-3; no firm D call. V lost 1 base, J lost 2 bases, and 9 bases lay in between. The CDR3 has 15 amino acids. The germline V gene has CDR1 SGHVS and CDR2 FQNEAQ.

The V gene is TRBV11-2, the J gene TRBJ2-1; D gene unclear. Germline CDR1 is SGHAT and CDR2 is FQNNGV. Deletions cut 1 base from V and 3 bases from J, with 10 bases between. The CDR3 length is 15 residues. CDR3 amino acids: CASSLGFSLYNEQFF. The CDR3, as DNA: TGTGCCAGCAGCTTAGGGTTTAGTCTCTACAATGAGCAGTTCTTC. The complete variable domain, with remaining parts taken from reference TRBV11-2 and TRBJ2-1, reads EAGVAQSPRYKIIEKRQSVAFWCNPISGHATLYWYQQILGQGPKLLIQFQNNGVVDDSQLPKDRFSAERLKGVDSTLKIQPAKLEDSAVYLCASSLGFSLYNEQFFGPGTRLTVL.

This clone was recorded only once. The CDR3 DNA sequence: TGTGCCAGCAGCTTAACAGCGGACTTGGACGAGCAGTACTTC. This encodes CASSLTADLDEQYF. V usage is TRBV7-3 and J usage is TRBJ2-7, with D possibly matching TRBD2 (5 bases). Trimming cost V 0 bases and J 5 bases, with 11 bases left between them. The CDR3 extends over 14 amino acids. Germline CDR1 is SGHTA and CDR2 is FQGTGA.

The chain employs TRBV5-6 and TRBJ1-6, with D possibly TRBD1 on 6 matching bases. Germline assignment: CDR1 SGHDT and CDR2 YYEEEE. Trimming took 3 bases from V and 7 from J, leaving 14 bases between them. This CDR3 has 15 residues. The chain's CDR3 is CASSYIRQENSPLHF. CDR3 sequence (DNA): TGTGCCAGCAGCTATATTAGACAGGAGAATTCACCCCTCCACTTT.

The rearrangement uses TRBV9 and TRBJ2-3; maybe TRBD1 (5 bases). CDR3 length: 13 amino acids. Trimming cost V 0 bases and J 6 bases, with 8 bases left between them. The germline CDR1 and CDR2 sequences are SGDLS and YYNGEE. The CDR3 loop is CASSVEGIDTQYF. The CDR3 DNA sequence: TGTGCCAGCAGCGTAGAGGGGATTGATACGCAGTATTTT.

The rearrangement joins TRBV5-6 to TRBJ2-7, with D unclear. CDR1 is SGHDT, CDR2 YYEEEE, per germline. The CDR3 length is 13 residues. V gave up 3 bases and J gave up 3 bases, with 10 bases separating them. The CDR3 sequence is CASSYRLFYEQYF. The CDR3 DNA follows: TGTGCCAGCAGCTATCGGTTGTTCTACGAGCAGTACTTC.

The genes are TRBV5-1 and TRBJ2-7, with 7 bases fitting TRBD2. Germline V gene data show CDR1 as SGHRS and CDR2 as YFSETQ. The CDR3 has 15 residues. V lost 0 bases, J lost 3 bases, and 6 bases stayed unmatched. This CDR3 is CASSLAGLAVYEQYF. As DNA, the CDR3 is TGCGCCAGCAGCTTGGCGGGTCTAGCGGTCTACGAGCAGTACTTC. Variable domain in full (rest from reference TRBV5-1 and TRBJ2-7): KAGVTQTPRYLIKTRGQQVTLSCSPISGHRSVSWYQQTPGQGLQFLFEYFSETQRNKGNFPGRFSGRQFSNSRSEMNVSTLELGDSALYLCASSLAGLAVYEQYFGPGTRLTVT.

V and J are TRBV7-3 and TRBJ2-5; 10 bases agree with TRBD2. Germline CDR1 SGHTA, CDR2 FQGTGA. V dropped 6 bases and J dropped 4; count of bases not matched to a gene: 8. This CDR3 contains 15 residues. The DNA of the CDR3 is TGTGCCAGCAGATTGAGCGGGGGGGCCGGAGAGACCCAGTACTTC. Protein sequence: CASRLSGGAGETQYF.

This chain links TRBV2 with TRBJ1-2; 9 bases are shared with TRBD1. The germline V gene encodes CDR1 SNHLY and CDR2 FYNNEI. The CDR3 runs to 13 residues. V was pared by 6 bases and J by 6 bases, with 5 bases of the junction left unmatched. In nucleotides, the CDR3 is TGTGCCAGCAGAATCACAGGGGGCGATGGCTACACCTTC. This translates into CASRITGGDGYTF. The full variable domain, its missing parts supplied by reference TRBV2 and TRBJ1-2, is EPEVTQTPSHQVTQMGQEVILRCVPISNHLYFYWYRQILGQKVEFLVSFYNNEISEKSEIFDDQFSVERPDGSNFTLKIRSTKLEDSAMYFCASRITGGDGYTFGSGTRLTVV.

This rearrangement joins TRBV20-1 to TRBJ2-4; D is perhaps TRBD2 (5 bases). The germline V and J ends were trimmed by 5 bases and 6 bases, with 8 bases remaining between them. The CDR3 is 11 amino acids. The V gene's germline CDR1 is DFQATT and CDR2 SNEGSKA (reference sequence). The CDR3 protein is CSAPRGNIQYF. CDR3 bases: TGCAGTGCTCCCCGGGGAAACATTCAGTACTTC.

This clone showed up just a few times. This sequence joins TRBV6-5 and TRBJ2-3; D might be TRBD1 (5 bases). The CDR3 totals 15 residues. V dropped 6 bases and J dropped 3 bases, with 16 bases sitting between them. Germline values: CDR1 MNHEY, CDR2 SVGAGI. CDR3 loop: CASRGLGDRTDTQYF. CDR3 nucleotide sequence: TGTGCCAGCAGGGGGCTAGGGGATCGGACAGATACGCAGTATTTT.

The chain is built from TRBV7-8 and TRBJ1-6, with D uncertain. The CDR3 is 14 amino acids. Germline CDR1 reads SGHVS; CDR2 reads FQNEAQ. The V gene lost 1 base and the J gene lost 6 bases, with 7 bases spanning the gap. CDR3 nucleotide sequence: TGTGCCAGCAGCTTAGTAGTCTTTAATTCACCCCTCCACTTT. Protein product: CASSLVVFNSPLHF.